This T cell receptor beta chain was captured by sequencing in a study of blood T cells in healthy people across ages. Sample donors were healthy Caucasian individuals that came from Russia, aged about 6 to 95. At least 6 million PBMCs were isolated per sample. Germline CDR1 is MGHRA and CDR2 is YSYEKL. With V trimmed by 5 bases and J by 7 bases, 13 bases remained unmatched. The CDR3 extends over 15 amino acids. It was with a sample-barcoded 5' primer and a J-beta primer mix that a second PCR of roughly 7 to 12 cycles was run. A single record per CDR3 protein comes from TCRdb applying MiXCR to the 5' RACE reads. The profile covers about 1.4 million distinct CDR3 sequences, with around 55% appearing a single time and roughly 6.3% taken by the ten largest.

J is TRBJ2-7 and V is TRBV4-1; 8 bases line up with TRBD1. The sequence was collected from a man younger than 30 in good health. The sample was blood. DNA of the CDR3: TGCGCCAGCAGCGCACCGGGACTTGGACAGGGAGAGCAGTACTTC. It yields the protein CASSAPGLGQGEQYF.